These T cell receptor beta chains were read from a single sample in a study of blood T cell repertoires in COVID-19. The method was immunoSEQ multiplex PCR; TCRdb's version includes in-frame clones alone and lacks a portion of them. The table has 150,000 or so clones, 75% to 90% seen once. Sequencing was carried out using peripheral blood. All receptors derive from a man in his 60s with acute or convalescent COVID-19. The CDR3 runs from the conserved cysteine through the conserved F or W. D genes are given only for firm matches. Clone size is stated in some rows and not others, as once, few, many or a class when expanded.

TRBD1 NA TRBJ1-6 TRBV9 CASSATGGSSPLHF TGTGCCAGCAGCGCGACAGGGGGTAGTTCACCCCTCCACTTT
NA NA TRBJ2-3 TRBV6-1 CASSERLDTQYF TGTGCCAGCAGTGAGCGACTTGATACGCAGTATTTT
TRBD2 once TRBJ2-1 TRBV4-1 CASSQGQSSGSKKQFF TGCGCCAGCAGCCAAGGTCAGTCCAGCGGGAGTAAAAAGCAGTTCTTC
NA once TRBJ1-6 TRBV4-2 CASSQLPSGDPNSPLHF TGTGCCAGCAGCCAACTCCCGAGCGGGGATCCCAATTCACCCCTCCACTTT
TRBD2 once TRBJ2-1 TRBV27 CASSSGLAGVGEQFF TGTGCCAGCAGTTCGGGACTAGCGGGAGTCGGTGAGCAGTTCTTC
TRBD1 NA TRBJ1-2 TRBV19 CASSLRDRGFYGYTF TGTGCCAGTAGTCTCCGGGACAGGGGATTCTATGGCTACACCTTC
NA NA TRBJ1-1 TRBV19 CASSIVSSLGGPLNTEAFF TGTGCCAGTAGTATAGTTTCCTCCCTCGGGGGGCCCCTGAACACTGAAGCTTTCTTT
TRBD2 few TRBJ2-1 TRBV4-2 CASSPRSGTSGASSYNEQFF TGTGCCAGCAGCCCCCGATCCGGGACTAGCGGGGCTAGCTCCTACAATGAGCAGTTCTTC
NA NA TRBJ1-3 TRBV6-6 CASSTRDSGNTIYF TGTGCCAGCAGTACCCGGGACTCTGGAAACACCATATATTTT
NA NA TRBJ2-7 TRBV7-9 CASSLAGSGNEQYF TGTGCCAGCAGCTTAGCAGGGTCAGGGAACGAGCAGTACTTC
NA NA TRBJ1-5 TRBV6-5 CASSYSTEGGQPQHF TGTGCCAGCAGTTACTCGACTGAGGGCGGTCAGCCCCAGCATTTT
NA NA TRBJ1-5 TRBV4-1 CASSRQGLQPQHF TGCGCCAGCAGCCGCCAGGGACTTCAGCCCCAGCATTTT
NA NA TRBJ1-2 TRBV9 CASSVDSGYGYTF TGTGCCAGCAGCGTAGATAGTGGTTATGGCTACACCTTC
TRBD1 NA TRBJ2-5 TRBV19 CASSRGQGAQETQYF TGTGCCAGTAGTAGGGGACAGGGGGCCCAAGAGACCCAGTACTTC
NA NA TRBJ2-5 TRBV5-1 CASSPGDQETQYF TGCGCCAGCAGCCCGGGAGACCAAGAGACCCAGTACTTC
NA NA TRBJ2-2 TRBV10-3 CATRGDNTGELFF TGTGCCACCAGAGGAGATAACACCGGGGAGCTGTTTTTT
NA NA TRBJ2-7 TRBV21-1 CASSKALTSGVSEQYF TGTGCCAGCAGCAAAGCGCTTACTAGCGGGGTCTCCGAGCAGTACTTC
TRBD1 NA TRBJ2-7 TRBV30 CAWSGGQGVYEQYF TGTGCCTGGAGTGGGGGACAGGGGGTCTACGAGCAGTACTTC
TRBD2 NA TRBJ2-1 TRBV11-1 CASSPGGIGEQFF TGTGCCAGCAGCCCGGGGGGGATCGGCGAGCAGTTCTTC
NA NA TRBJ1-1 TRBV18 CASSPPAGITEAFF TGTGCCAGCTCACCCCCGGCGGGGATCACTGAAGCTTTCTTT
TRBD2 NA TRBJ2-2 TRBV18 CASSPGLAGDGDTGELFF TGTGCCAGCTCACCCGGACTAGCGGGAGATGGGGACACCGGGGAGCTGTTTTTT
TRBD2 NA TRBJ2-7 TRBV9 CASSPGLAGYEQYF TGTGCCAGCAGCCCCGGACTAGCGGGCTACGAGCAGTACTTC
NA once TRBJ2-1 TRBV11-3 CASSQAGEREQFF TGTGCCAGCAGCCAAGCAGGGGAACGTGAGCAGTTCTTC
TRBD1 once TRBJ1-2 TRBV2 CASSFFRRDRVLQNYGYTF TGTGCCAGCAGCTTTTTTCGTAGGGACAGGGTCCTCCAAAACTATGGCTACACCTTC
NA NA TRBJ1-2 TRBV12-3/TRBV12-4 CASRLTGEVGYTF TGTGCCAGCAGGTTGACGGGGGAGGTTGGCTACACCTTC
TRBD2 few TRBJ2-2 TRBV11-2 CASSPAGLAGSGELFF TGTGCCAGCAGCCCTGCCGGACTAGCGGGATCCGGGGAGCTGTTTTTT
TRBD2 once TRBJ2-1 TRBV11-2 CASSLDLGGGALRDEQFF TGTGCCAGCAGCTTAGATCTAGGCGGGGGGGCCTTGAGAGATGAGCAGTTCTTC
TRBD1 NA TRBJ2-2 TRBV18 CASSRTGMNTGELFF TGTGCCAGCTCGCGGACAGGGATGAACACCGGGGAGCTGTTTTTT
NA NA TRBJ2-2 TRBV19 CASRVAAEAGELFF TGTGCCTCCAGAGTGGCGGCTGAGGCCGGGGAGCTGTTTTTT
TRBD2 NA TRBJ2-2 TRBV6-6 CASSSYRGGHGELFF TGTGCCAGCAGTTCCTACCGCGGGGGGCACGGGGAGCTGTTTTTT
TRBD2 NA TRBJ2-3 TRBV9 CASSVVPAGTTDTQYF TGTGCCAGCAGCGTAGTTCCAGCGGGGACCACAGATACGCAGTATTTT
NA NA TRBJ2-7 TRBV27 CASSPAGSPRTEQYF TGTGCCAGCAGTCCAGCAGGGTCGCCGAGGACCGAGCAGTACTTC
TRBD1 NA TRBJ2-7 TRBV7-8 CASSRGTANPYEQYF TGTGCCAGCAGCCGAGGGACAGCTAATCCCTACGAGCAGTACTTC
NA NA TRBJ1-2 TRBV13 CASSLGTANYGYTF TGTGCCAGCAGCTTAGGTACAGCAAACTATGGCTACACCTTC
NA few TRBJ1-2 TRBV4-3 CASSQDLRPGYTF TGCGCCAGCAGCCAAGATTTGCGGCCTGGCTACACCTTC
TRBD1 NA TRBJ2-3 TRBV7-9 CASSAHGQGARDTQYF TGTGCCAGCAGCGCCCATGGACAGGGAGCGCGGGATACGCAGTATTTT
TRBD1 NA TRBJ2-2 TRBV7-8 CASSLGWGTGGPGELFF TGTGCCAGCAGCTTAGGTTGGGGGACAGGGGGCCCCGGGGAGCTGTTTTTT
TRBD1 NA TRBJ2-2 TRBV9 CASSSRTGGAGELFF TGTGCCAGCAGCTCTCGGACAGGGGGGGCCGGGGAGCTGTTTTTT
TRBD1 NA TRBJ1-3 TRBV6-5 CASSYSDRGGNTIYF TGTGCCAGCAGTTACTCAGACAGGGGTGGAAACACCATATATTTT
TRBD1 NA TRBJ2-3 TRBV7-2 CASSSDRGDTQYF TGTGCCAGCAGCTCGGACAGGGGAGATACGCAGTATTTT
TRBD2 NA TRBJ2-1 TRBV7-2 CASSWTSGFRYNEQFF TGTGCCAGCAGCTGGACTAGCGGCTTCCGATACAATGAGCAGTTCTTC
NA NA TRBJ2-3 TRBV3-1/TRBV3-2 CASAQVVGTDTQYF TGTGCCAGCGCTCAGGTGGTAGGCACAGATACGCAGTATTTT
NA many TRBJ1-3 TRBV29-1 CSVERQSSGNTIYF TGCAGCGTTGAACGACAGAGCTCTGGAAACACCATATATTTT
TRBD1 once TRBJ1-1 TRBV2 CASRGTEALNTEAFF TGTGCCAGCAGGGGGACAGAAGCCTTGAACACTGAAGCTTTCTTT
NA NA TRBJ1-3 TRBV11-2 CASSLRRGAGNTIYF TGTGCCAGCAGCTTACGCAGGGGCGCTGGAAACACCATATATTTT
TRBD1 NA TRBJ1-6 TRBV6-5 CASSYAGGNSPLHF TGTGCCAGCAGTTACGCAGGGGGCAATTCACCCCTCCACTTT
TRBD2 NA TRBJ2-3 TRBV24-1 CATSDLPGSGRNLVTDTQYF TGTGCCACCAGTGATTTGCCCGGGAGCGGGAGAAATTTGGTGACAGATACGCAGTATTTT
NA NA TRBJ1-2 TRBV29-1 CSVQGQMSYGYTF TGCAGCGTCCAGGGGCAGATGTCCTATGGCTACACCTTC
TRBD1 once TRBJ2-5 TRBV2 CASSEQGAMETQYF TGTGCCAGCAGTGAACAGGGGGCAATGGAGACCCAGTACTTC
NA NA TRBJ2-3 TRBV7-3 CASSPNRGTSNTDTQYF TGTGCCAGCAGTCCAAACCGAGGAACCTCGAACACAGATACGCAGTATTTT
TRBD1 NA TRBJ1-1 TRBV27 CASRQQGPGVEAFF TGTGCCAGCAGACAACAGGGGCCGGGGGTTGAAGCTTTCTTT
TRBD2 NA TRBJ2-1 TRBV4-1 CASSQFLSGGYNEQFF TGCGCCAGCAGCCAATTCCTTAGCGGGGGGTACAATGAGCAGTTCTTC
NA NA TRBJ1-4 TRBV7-3 CASSAPLVATNEKLFF TGTGCCAGCAGCGCCCCCCTAGTGGCAACTAATGAAAAACTGTTTTTT
TRBD2 NA TRBJ2-7 TRBV28 CASIGGGRVPYEQYF TGTGCCAGCATCGGGGGGGGCAGGGTTCCCTACGAGCAGTACTTC
NA once TRBJ2-7 TRBV7-2 CASSPRLDSYEQYF TGTGCCAGCAGCCCTCGACTTGACTCCTACGAGCAGTACTTC
NA once TRBJ2-2 TRBV19 CASSNGGGPAGELFF TGTGCCAGTAGTAATGGAGGGGGCCCGGCCGGGGAGCTGTTTTTT
TRBD1 NA TRBJ2-2 TRBV25-1 CASRETGWDARELFF TGTGCCAGCAGGGAGACAGGGTGGGATGCCCGGGAGCTGTTTTTT